This entry lists 5 T cell receptor beta chains sequenced from one sample in a study of blood T cell repertoires in COVID-19. Repertoires were generated with immunoSEQ multiplex PCR, while TCRdb's copy carries only in-frame clones and drops some. The sample holds about 180,000 clones, about 88% seen once. What was sequenced was peripheral blood. These receptors were collected from a man between 18 and 29 years old who had recovered from COVID-19.

The chain recombines TRBV10-2 with TRBJ2-2; 9 bases are a match to TRBD1. The CDR3 extends over 13 amino acids. With 11 bases clipped from V and 5 bases from J, the junction kept 6 bases outside the gene matches. CDR1 is WSHSY, CDR2 SAAADI, per germline. The CDR3 region is CAVWTGETGELFF. The CDR3 bases are TGCGCCGTGTGGACAGGGGAAACCGGGGAGCTGTTTTTT.

The genes are TRBV10-1 and TRBJ2-3; 9 bases are shared with TRBD2. This CDR3 contains 17 residues. Unmatched junction bases numbered 11, after V lost 3 bases and J lost 4 bases. Germline V gene data show CDR1 as WNHNN and CDR2 as SYGVQD (reference sequence). The CDR3 sequence is CASSDYLAGRGPDTQYF. The DNA for the CDR3 is TGCGCCAGCAGTGATTACCTAGCGGGGAGGGGTCCAGATACGCAGTATTTT.

The chain has TRBV9 and TRBJ2-3; TRBD2 matches 11 bases. V trimming: 0 bases; J trimming: 0 bases; junction bases outside the gene matches: 3. The CDR3 totals 17 residues. The germline CDR1 and CDR2 sequences are SGDLS and YYNGEE. The CDR3 DNA is TGTGCCAGCAGCGTAGAGGCTAGCGGGAGGAGCACAGATACGCAGTATTTT. Its protein product is CASSVEASGRSTDTQYF.

CDR3 amino acids: CASRAGTVVPHEQYF. As DNA, the CDR3 is TGTGCCAGCAGAGCCGGGACAGTAGTTCCCCACGAGCAGTACTTC. The chain combines TRBV5-6 with TRBJ2-7; 7 nucleotides line up with TRBD1. The CDR3 loop spans 15 amino acids. With V trimmed by 5 bases and J by 5 bases, 13 bases remained unmatched. The germline CDR1 and CDR2 sequences are SGHDT and YYEEEE.

The J gene is TRBJ1-5, the V gene TRBV4-1; a weak D match, TRBD1 (5 bases). This CDR3 has 16 amino acids. The V end was cut by 1 base, the J end by 0 bases, with 10 bases between. Germline V gene data show CDR1 as MGHRA and CDR2 as YSYEKL. CDR3 coding DNA: TGCGCCAGCAGCCAAGCCCCGGGGGGTAGCAATCAGCCCCAGCATTTT. It translates to CASSQAPGGSNQPQHF.